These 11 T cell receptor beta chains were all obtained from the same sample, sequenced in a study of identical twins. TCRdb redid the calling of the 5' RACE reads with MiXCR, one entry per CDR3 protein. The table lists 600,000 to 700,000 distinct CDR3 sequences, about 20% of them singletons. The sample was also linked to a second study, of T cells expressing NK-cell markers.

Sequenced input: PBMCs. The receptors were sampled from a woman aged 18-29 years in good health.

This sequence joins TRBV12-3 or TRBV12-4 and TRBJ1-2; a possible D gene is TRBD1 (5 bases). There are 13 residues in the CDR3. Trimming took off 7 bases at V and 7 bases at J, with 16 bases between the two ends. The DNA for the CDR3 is TGTGCCAGCACGCTAGTCCCAGGGTCTGGCTACACCTTC. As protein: CASTLVPGSGYTF.

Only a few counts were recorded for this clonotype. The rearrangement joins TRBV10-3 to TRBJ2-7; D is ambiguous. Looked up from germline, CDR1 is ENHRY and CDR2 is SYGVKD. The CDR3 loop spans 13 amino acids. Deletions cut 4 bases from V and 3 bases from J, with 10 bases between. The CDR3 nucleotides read TGTGCCATCAGTGTGAACAGCTACTACGAGCAGTACTTC. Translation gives CAISVNSYYEQYF.

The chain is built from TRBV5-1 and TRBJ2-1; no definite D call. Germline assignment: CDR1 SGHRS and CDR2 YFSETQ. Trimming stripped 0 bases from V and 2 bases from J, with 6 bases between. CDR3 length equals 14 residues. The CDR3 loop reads CASSLEIPYNEQFF. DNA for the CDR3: TGCGCCAGCAGCTTGGAAATCCCCTACAATGAGCAGTTCTTC.

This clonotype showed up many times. As DNA, the CDR3 is TGTGCCAGCAGCTCTATAGTCGGCAATCAGCCCCAGCATTTT. This encodes CASSSIVGNQPQHF. The genes are TRBV12-3 or TRBV12-4 and TRBJ1-5; D unresolved. The CDR3 totals 14 residues. Trimming removed 6 bases from V and 2 bases from J, with 11 bases in between.

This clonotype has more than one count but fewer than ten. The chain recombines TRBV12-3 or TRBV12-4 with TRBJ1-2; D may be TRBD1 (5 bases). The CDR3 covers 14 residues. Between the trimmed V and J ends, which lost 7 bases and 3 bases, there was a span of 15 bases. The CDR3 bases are TGTGCCAGCAATAGGGGCAACTGGGACTATGGCTACACCTTC. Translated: CASNRGNWDYGYTF.

CDR3 nucleotides: TGCGCCAGCAGCCAGATACCCAACAGTCGAGAGACCCAGTACTTC. It specifies CASSQIPNSRETQYF. The chain recombines TRBV5-1 with TRBJ2-5; D is undetermined. CDR3 length: 15 amino acids. Between the trimmed V and J ends, which lost 4 bases and 4 bases, there was a span of 17 bases. Germline CDR1 reads SGHRS; CDR2 reads YFSETQ.

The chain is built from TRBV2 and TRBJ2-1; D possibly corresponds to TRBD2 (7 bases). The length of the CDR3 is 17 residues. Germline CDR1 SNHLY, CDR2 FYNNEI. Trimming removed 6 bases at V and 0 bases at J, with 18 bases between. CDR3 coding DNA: TGTGCCAGCAGGGGGAGGGGGGCTAGGCTCTCCTACAATGAGCAGTTCTTC. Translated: CASRGRGARLSYNEQFF. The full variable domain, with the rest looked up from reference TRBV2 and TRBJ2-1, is EPEVTQTPSHQVTQMGQEVILRCVPISNHLYFYWYRQILGQKVEFLVSFYNNEISEKSEIFDDQFSVERPDGSNFTLKIRSTKLEDSAMYFCASRGRGARLSYNEQFFGPGTRLTVL.

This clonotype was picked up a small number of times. CDR3 coding DNA: TGTGCCATCAGTGAGTCGGGGCCCTTAGGTGGAGGGCAGTACTTC. Translating it yields CAISESGPLGGGQYF. The chain joins TRBV10-3 to TRBJ2-7; D possibly uses TRBD1 or TRBD2 (5 bases each). The CDR3 spans 15 residues. V gave up 0 bases and J gave up 9 bases, with 18 bases separating them. Germline CDR1 reads ENHRY; CDR2 reads SYGVKD.

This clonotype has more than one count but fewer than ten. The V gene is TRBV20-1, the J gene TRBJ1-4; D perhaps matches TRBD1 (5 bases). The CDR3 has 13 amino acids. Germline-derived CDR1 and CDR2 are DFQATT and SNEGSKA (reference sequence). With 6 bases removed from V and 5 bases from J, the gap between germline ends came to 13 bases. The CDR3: CSALGTGNEKLFF. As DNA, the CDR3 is TGCAGTGCCCTGGGGACGGGGAATGAAAAACTGTTTTTT.

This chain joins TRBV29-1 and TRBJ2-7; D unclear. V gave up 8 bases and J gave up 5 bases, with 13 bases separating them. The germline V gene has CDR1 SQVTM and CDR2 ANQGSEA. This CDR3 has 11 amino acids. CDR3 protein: CSPLVGNEQYF. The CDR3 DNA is TGCAGCCCCCTGGTTGGGAACGAGCAGTACTTC.

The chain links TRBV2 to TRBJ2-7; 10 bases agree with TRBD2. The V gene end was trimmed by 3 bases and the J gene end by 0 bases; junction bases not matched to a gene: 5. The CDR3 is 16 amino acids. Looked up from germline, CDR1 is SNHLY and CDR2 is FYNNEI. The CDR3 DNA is TGTGCCAGCAGTGAGGTCCGGACTAGCGGCTCCTACGAGCAGTACTTC. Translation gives CASSEVRTSGSYEQYF.